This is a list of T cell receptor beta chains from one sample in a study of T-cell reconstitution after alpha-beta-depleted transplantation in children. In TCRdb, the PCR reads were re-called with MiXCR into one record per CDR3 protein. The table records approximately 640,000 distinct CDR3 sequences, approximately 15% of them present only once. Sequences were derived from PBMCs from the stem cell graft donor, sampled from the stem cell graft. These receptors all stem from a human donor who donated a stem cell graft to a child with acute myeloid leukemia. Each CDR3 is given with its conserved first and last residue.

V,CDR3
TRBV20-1,CCARVGRQYSGANVLTF
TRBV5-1,CASSVGSWGNSPLHF
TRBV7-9,CASSPPLTEQFF
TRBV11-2,CASSLSGSEAFF
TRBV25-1,CASRTDTANYGYTF
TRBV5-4,CASSPGTPGDTQYF
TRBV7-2,CASSLAGGITYNEQFF
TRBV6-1,CASSTTVNTEAFF
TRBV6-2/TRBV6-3,CASTPDASTDTQYF
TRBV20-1,CSARDWTGGDTQYF
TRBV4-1,CASSQPNTGVGETQYF
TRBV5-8,CASSPFRGTYEQYF
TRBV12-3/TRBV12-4,CASSLDDRAIQKLFF
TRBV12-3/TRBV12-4,CASKVRGSEFSPLHF
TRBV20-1,CSALGGETQYF
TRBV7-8,CASSRRDWSYEQYF
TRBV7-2,CASSLVSHTIYF
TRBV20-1,CSAQMGGWETQYF
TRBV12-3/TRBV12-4,CASSLTGVPNEKLFF
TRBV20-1,CSATGIGKQYF
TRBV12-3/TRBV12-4,CASSPAPAKNIQYF
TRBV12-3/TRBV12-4,CASSSWQGTDTQYF
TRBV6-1,CASTNGDRGAGELFF
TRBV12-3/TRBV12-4,CASSRDLGNEQYF
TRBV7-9,CASSLLGESYGYTF
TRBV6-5,CASSHPSGGVLGNEQFF
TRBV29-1,CSVVGGGANEQFF
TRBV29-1,CSVDRGYTEAFF
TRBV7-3,CASSLSGGTDTQYF
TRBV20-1,CSAFYRENEQFF
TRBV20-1,CSARVQDRGRDIQYF
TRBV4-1,CASSQDWTSYNEQFF
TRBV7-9,CASSSAGRGSANEQFF
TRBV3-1,CASSQVLGDTGELFF
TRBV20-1,CSAFPGEETQYF
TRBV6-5,CASSLEGELFF
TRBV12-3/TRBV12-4,CASSTLADSYNEQFF
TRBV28,CASRILAGDIDTQYF
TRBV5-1,CASSLEGDKGSYTF
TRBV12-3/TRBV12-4,CASSFDRLAKNIQYF
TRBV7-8,CASSPNSGYSYEQYF
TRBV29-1,CSVKTLSTAFF
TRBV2,CASSVGGGTQYF
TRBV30,CAWRLEGGQGWREQYF
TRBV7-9,CASSHSWTVTGELFF